These 9 T cell receptor beta chains originate from one sample sequenced in a study of blood T cell repertoires in COVID-19. The table came from immunoSEQ multiplex PCR; TCRdb's copy has only in-frame clones and leaves some out. The table includes about 200,000 clones, around 80% detected once. Sequenced input: peripheral blood. The receptor set was obtained from a man aged 35-49 years with acute or convalescent COVID-19.

The CDR3 bases are TGTGCCAGCAGCCAAGACCCCCCCTTTGCGGCGGAGGGGGCGACCGGGGAGCTGTTTTTT. Translation gives CASSQDPPFAAEGATGELFF. The chain links TRBV3-1 (or the pseudogene TRBV3-2) to TRBJ2-2; perhaps TRBD1 as D (7 bases). In germline, CDR1 is LGHDT, CDR2 YNNKEL (reference sequence). Between the trimmed V and J ends, which lost 0 bases and 5 bases, there was a span of 25 bases. The CDR3 sequence is 20 residues long.

V gene TRBV3-1 (or the pseudogene TRBV3-2) combines with J gene TRBJ1-2; TRBD1 matches at 7 bases. This CDR3 comprises 15 residues. From germline, CDR1 is LGHDT and CDR2 YNNKEL (reference sequence). Trimming took 3 bases from V and 3 from J; bases not matched to a gene: 7. CDR3 nucleotides: TGTGCCAGCAGCCAGGCAGGGGGAATGGACTATGGCTACACCTTC. Translated, it gives CASSQAGGMDYGYTF.

V usage is TRBV3-1 (or the pseudogene TRBV3-2) and J usage is TRBJ1-5, with D possibly matching TRBD1 (6 bases). Trimming removed 2 bases from V and 6 bases from J, with 11 bases in between. The CDR3 sequence is 14 residues long. Per germline, CDR1 LGHDT and CDR2 YNNKEL (reference sequence). Here the CDR3 reads CASSQFGGRQPQHF. CDR3 bases: TGTGCCAGCAGCCAATTTGGGGGCCGTCAGCCCCAGCATTTT.

The chain has TRBV14 and TRBJ1-2; D perhaps matches TRBD1 (5 bases). CDR3 size: 13 residues. Germline loops: CDR1 SGHDN, CDR2 FVKESK. The V end lost 2 bases, the J end lost 8 bases, and 12 bases lay between the germline ends. CDR3 DNA: TGTGCCAGCAGCCAATCTCGGGGGGACGGCTACACCTTC. As protein: CASSQSRGDGYTF.

The chain employs TRBV7-9 and TRBJ1-6, with D unclear. V dropped 7 bases and J dropped 9 bases, with 10 bases sitting between them. Looked up from germline, CDR1 is SEHNR and CDR2 is FQNEAQ (reference sequence). The length of the CDR3 is 12 residues. CDR3 residues: CASNSAGSPLHF. As DNA, the CDR3 is TGTGCCAGCAACTCGGCGGGTTCACCCCTCCACTTT. The full variable domain, with the rest looked up from reference TRBV7-9 and TRBJ1-6, is DTGVSQNPRHKITKRGQNVTFRCDPISEHNRLYWYRQTLGQGPEFLTYFQNEAQLEKSRLLSDRFSAERPKGSFSTLEIQRTEQGDSAMYLCASNSAGSPLHFGNGTRLTVT.

The chain carries TRBV9 and TRBJ2-3; D may be TRBD2 (6 bases). CDR3 size: 15 residues. V lost 0 bases and J lost 2, with 10 bases in between. Per germline, CDR1 SGDLS and CDR2 YYNGEE. CDR3 in DNA: TGTGCCAGCAGCGTAGGTGCGGGGCCCACAGATACGCAGTATTTT. It yields the protein CASSVGAGPTDTQYF.

The rearrangement links TRBV6-1 to TRBJ1-5, with 10 bases that match TRBD1. CDR3 length equals 15 residues. The junction had 5 bases not matched to a gene; V was cut back by 3 bases and J by 6 bases. Germline loops: CDR1 MNHNS, CDR2 SASEGT. The chain's CDR3 is CASSDGTGAFQPQHF. CDR3 nucleotide sequence: TGTGCCAGCAGTGATGGGACAGGGGCTTTTCAGCCCCAGCATTTT.

This clone was seen many times. The chain recombines TRBV6-5 with TRBJ2-1; 7 positions agree with TRBD2. Germline-derived CDR1 and CDR2 are MNHEY and SVGAGI. Trimming took 6 bases from V and 10 from J; bases not matched to a gene: 15. This CDR3 contains 15 residues. The CDR3 region is CASSSQGGSPGEQFF. The CDR3 nucleotides are TGTGCCAGCAGCTCCCAGGGCGGGAGTCCGGGGGAGCAGTTCTTC.

V and J are TRBV5-1 and TRBJ2-1; 14 nucleotides agree with TRBD2. The germline V gene encodes CDR1 SGHRS and CDR2 YFSETQ. This CDR3 region has 18 residues. J was trimmed by 6 bases and V by 2 bases; bases with no gene match: 10. The CDR3 protein is CASSFLMGLAGASNEQFF. Written as DNA, the CDR3 is TGCGCCAGCAGCTTCTTGATGGGACTAGCGGGAGCTAGCAATGAGCAGTTCTTC. Based on the CDR3 plus reference TRBV5-1 and TRBJ2-1, the full variable domain is KAGVTQTPRYLIKTRGQQVTLSCSPISGHRSVSWYQQTPGQGLQFLFEYFSETQRNKGNFPGRFSGRQFSNSRSEMNVSTLELGDSALYLCASSFLMGLAGASNEQFFGPGTRLTVL.